Listed below are T cell receptor beta chains from one sample, sequenced in a study of T cell responses to AZD1222 COVID-19 vaccine. TCRdb keeps only in-frame clones here, not all; method: immunoSEQ multiplex PCR. Altogether 200,000 to 250,000 clones are present, roughly 94% being singletons, with the ten largest covering approximately 1.7%. Material: peripheral blood, obtained 28 days after the second dose of the MenACWY control vaccine. The origin of the receptors is an adult who received the MenACWY meningococcal vaccine as a control. Both conserved end residues are part of each CDR3. D genes are given only for firm matches.

TGTGCCAGCAGCCAACCGGGACTCCCGGGATCCTACGAGCAGTACTTC	CASSQPGLPGSYEQYF	TRBV14	NA	TRBJ2-7
TGTGCCAGCAGGCGACAGGGGTCGGACTATGGCTACACCTTC	CASRRQGSDYGYTF	TRBV3-1/TRBV3-2	TRBD1	TRBJ1-2
TGTGCCAGTAGTATTGGGAACACCGGGGAGCTGTTTTTT	CASSIGNTGELFF	TRBV19	NA	TRBJ2-2
TGCGCCAGCAGCTTGGGGGATGGGGCCAACGTCCTGACTTTC	CASSLGDGANVLTF	TRBV5-1	NA	TRBJ2-6
TGTGCCAGCTCGCTCAAGGGACAGAGTGAAGCTTTCTTT	CASSLKGQSEAFF	TRBV18	TRBD1	TRBJ1-1
TGCGCCAGCAGCCCGACAGATGAAGAGACCCAGTACTTC	CASSPTDEETQYF	TRBV5-1	NA	TRBJ2-5
TGTGCCAGCAGTCGGACAGGAGTTAACTATGGCTACACCTTC	CASSRTGVNYGYTF	TRBV28	TRBD1	TRBJ1-2
TGTGCCAGCAGCTTTCAAGGAAACACCGGGGAGCTGTTTTTT	CASSFQGNTGELFF	TRBV5-4	NA	TRBJ2-2
TGCGCCAGCAGCTTGGGGATGAACACTGAAGCTTTCTTT	CASSLGMNTEAFF	TRBV5-1	NA	TRBJ1-1
TGTGCCAGCAGCTTAGATCCTGGCGCCTCAGGGGGTCACGAGCAGTACTTC	CASSLDPGASGGHEQYF	TRBV11-2	TRBD1	TRBJ2-7
TGTGCCAGCAAGAATGGCTACACCTTC	CASKNGYTF	TRBV28	NA	TRBJ1-2